This TCR beta chain originates from a study of blood T cell repertoires in COVID-19 (dated by TCRdb to 2019 to 2021). Study-wide context: Samples from collaborators originated in the United States, Italy and Spain and spanned both the acute and convalescent phases of COVID-19. The material from the prospective study consisted of cDNA or gDNA derived from T cells, B-cell-depleted T cells, or PBMCs. The sample metadata nearly always contained a de-identified subject ID, COVID-19 status, age in years and sex. The samples were drawn from the first 160 participants of the ongoing ImmuneRACE study and from under 1,500 subjects provided by 6 global collaborators. The repertoires were made available in a free public database intended to serve as a resource for research on the immune response to SARS-CoV-2. Where available, HLA class I and class II types were obtained from metadata supplied by the sample provider rather than from assay-based typing. Deeply sampled blood TCRbeta repertoires from subjects exposed to, actively infected with, or recovered from COVID-19 were included in the dataset.

The collaborating institutions used their own protocols to collect whole blood in K2EDTA tubes. For TCRbeta analysis, collaborator samples were shipped as frozen whole blood, as isolated PBMCs, or as DNA extracted from either sample type. From its cysteine to its phenylalanine, the CDR3 spans 14 amino acids. Here the CDR3 DNA is all that survives: 42 bases in frame from base 1. The germline V gene (reference sequence) gives CDR1 as SGHAT and CDR2 as FQDESV. V is trimmed back by 5 bases and J by 5 bases, and the junction contains 6 bases that no gene match accounts for. TCRbeta CDR3 regions were amplified from genomic DNA by means of the immunoSEQ Assay, a bias-controlled multiplex PCR. Processing in the source paper ran as follows. Within the assay, amplification of reference gene primers was used to estimate how many nucleated cells each sample contained. To quantify the absolute abundance of each unique TCRbeta CDR3 rearrangement, sequence reads were collapsed and filtered. Productive Simpson clonality was computed per sample as the square root of Simpson's diversity index over productive rearrangements. TCRdb retrieved this table from immuneACCESS and kept in-frame rearrangements only. Not all clones are present; in checked studies, unresolved V genes account for under half, and no reason is known for the remainder. V and J calls and clone size come straight from that table; D and trimming were deduced from the DNA. Within this sample are about 520,000 clones, with 80% to 90% of them counted one time only. Jointly, the top ten make up 3% to 3.5% of the sample.

Study-wide conclusions, independent of this receptor: The amount of clinical and demographic metadata varied by source and participant and was provided uncurated.

Worth noting for this clone: Its recognized antigen is unknown. Per-nucleotide qualities are absent, and no much larger clonotype sits a single base away.

The chain links TRBV11-1 with TRBJ1-1, with TRBD1 matching 9 junction bases. The sample was peripheral blood. The sequence was obtained from a human donor in a cohort sampled during active COVID-19. The sequenced DNA: TGTGCCAGCAGCCCAGACAGGGGGAGGACTGAAGCTTTCTTT. Translated, this is CASSPDRGRTEAFF.